These 20 T cell receptor beta chains came from one sample sequenced in a study of vaccination and CD4 T cells after COVID-19. The Oncomine TCR Beta short-read assay sequenced DNA from cultured CD4+ T cells. Genomic DNA was taken out of cultured CD4+ T cells by extraction. TCRdb fed the PCR reads into MiXCR, producing one record per CDR3 protein. Of fewer than 10,000 distinct CDR3 sequences in the sample, 35% were seen once. This sample's treatment: approximately 10-day PBMC culture with coronavirus spike peptide pools or control peptides (ViraFEST assay). CD4+ T-cell collection from the unexposed donor predated the COVID-19 pandemic (2011-2018). The antigens these receptors bind are not known. The sample taken for sequencing was CD4+ T cells from blood, cultured in vitro. The receptors here all came from a human donor in good health.

This clonotype is medium-sized by share. V is TRBV15 and J is TRBJ1-2, with D maybe TRBD1 (5 bases). The V and J ends lost 7 bases and 7 bases respectively, with 25 bases between them. The CDR3 covers 16 residues. The germline gives CDR1 LNHNV, CDR2 YYDKDF (reference sequence). This chain's CDR3 is CATTPAGTTSRSGYTF. The DNA for the CDR3 is TGTGCCACCACTCCAGCCGGGACTACATCCAGGTCTGGCTACACCTTC.

As to this clonotype: A much larger clonotype is one base distant, so this may be a read error. The genes are TRBV15 and TRBJ1-2; possible D gene TRBD1, 5 bases. The CDR3 length is 14 residues. Per the germline V gene, CDR1 is LNHNV and CDR2 is YYDKDF (reference sequence). The V gene lost 1 base and the J gene lost 6 bases, with 12 bases spanning the gap. CDR3 in amino acids: CATSRGGAGHGYTF. The CDR3 nucleotides read TGTGCCACCAGCAGAGGAGGGGCAGGCCATGGCTACACCTTC.

This clonotype was seen a few times. This sequence joins TRBV27 and TRBJ1-6, with a tentative D call TRBD1 (5 bases). Germline V gene sequence: CDR1 MNHEY, CDR2 SMNVEV (reference sequence). The CDR3 is 13 residues long. Trimming took 3 bases from V and 9 from J, leaving 9 bases between them. The CDR3 spells CASSFPGGSPLHF. CDR3 nucleotide sequence: TGTGCCAGCAGTTTTCCGGGGGGTTCACCCCTCCACTTT.

The gene calls are TRBV5-8 and TRBJ1-5; TRBD1 might be the D (5 bases). V was pared by 3 bases and J by 0 bases, with 16 bases between. CDR3 length equals 17 residues. Germline assignment: CDR1 SGHTS and CDR2 YDEGEE. The CDR3 reads CASSWIVRVNSNQPQHF. In DNA form, the CDR3 reads TGTGCCAGCAGCTGGATAGTCAGGGTCAATAGCAATCAGCCCCAGCATTTT.

The rearrangement links TRBV6-1 to TRBJ1-6; 10 nucleotides match TRBD1. The V segment lost 6 bases and the J segment 2 bases; nucleotides outside the gene matches: 13. This CDR3 spans 19 amino acids. In germline, CDR1 is MNHNS, CDR2 SASEGT. CDR3 coding DNA: TGTGCCAGCAGACTCGTGACAGGGGGCGCAGGCGCCTATAATTCACCCCTCCACTTT. Translated: CASRLVTGGAGAYNSPLHF.

V and J are TRBV6-1 and TRBJ2-1, with D uncertain. From germline, CDR1 is MNHNS and CDR2 SASEGT. V lost 7 bases, J lost 8 bases, and 9 bases lay in between. The CDR3 is 11 amino acids. The CDR3 DNA reads as TGTGCCAGCACCATGCTCGATGAGCAGTTCTTC. It translates to CASTMLDEQFF.

This rearrangement joins TRBV6-2 or TRBV6-3 to TRBJ2-2; D is uncertain. The V gene's germline CDR1 is MNHEY and CDR2 SVGEGT. Trimming left V 6 bases short and J 8 bases short, with 13 bases between. This CDR3 contains 13 residues. In nucleotides, the CDR3 is TGTGCCAGCAGGCGTCCCAATGCAGGGGAGCTGTTTTTT. Translating it yields CASRRPNAGELFF.

CDR3 coding DNA: TGTGCCAGCAGCGAGGACAGGTACGAGCAGTACTTC. It is translated as CASSEDRYEQYF. V is TRBV21-1 and J is TRBJ2-7; TRBD1, the table's D call, was not compared with the DNA. TRBV21-1 is reported as a pseudogene. This CDR3 has 12 residues.

This rearrangement joins TRBV24-1 to TRBJ2-1, with D possibly TRBD1 on 5 matching bases. The V gene's germline CDR1 is KGHDR and CDR2 SFDVKD. CDR3 length: 14 residues. V was clipped by 3 bases and J by 6 bases, with 11 bases between them. Written as DNA, the CDR3 is TGTGCCACCAGTGATATTGGACACCCCAATGAGCAGTTCTTC. Its protein is CATSDIGHPNEQFF.

This rearrangement joins TRBV19 to TRBJ2-5; 12 bases align to TRBD2. The J segment lost 3 bases and the V segment lost 3 bases, leaving 5 bases of the junction unmatched. Germline CDR1 is LNHDA and CDR2 is SQIVND (reference sequence). The CDR3 consists of 16 residues. CDR3 coding DNA: TGTGCCAGTAGTATTGGAACTAGCGGGAGGAAAGAGACCCAGTACTTC. This translates into CASSIGTSGRKETQYF. Full variable domain (rest looked up from reference TRBV19 and TRBJ2-5): DGGITQSPKYLFRKEGQNVTLSCEQNLNHDAMYWYRQDPGQGLRLIYYSQIVNDFQKGDIAEGYSVSREKKESFPLTVTSAQKNPTAFYLCASSIGTSGRKETQYFGPGTRLLVL.

This clonotype turned up a few times. As DNA, the CDR3 is TGTGCCAGCAGTTTATTCGCACAGGGGGCCTACGAGCAGTACTTC. Translating it yields CASSLFAQGAYEQYF. The rearrangement uses TRBV28 and TRBJ2-7; 8 bases match TRBD1. There are 15 residues in the CDR3. J lost 2 bases, V lost 1 base, and 4 bases had no gene match. Germline values: CDR1 MDHEN, CDR2 SYDVKM.

The chain recombines TRBV10-3 with TRBJ2-7; TRBD2 matches at 7 bases. From germline, CDR1 is ENHRY and CDR2 SYGVKD. Trimming at V came to 0 bases and at J to 6 bases, leaving 2 bases not matched to a gene. The CDR3 has 13 residues. CDR3 sequence: CAISESGGGEQYF. CDR3 DNA sequence: TGTGCCATCAGTGAGTCGGGGGGGGGCGAGCAGTACTTC.

V and J are TRBV6-2 or TRBV6-3 and TRBJ2-7; perhaps TRBD2 as D (5 bases). Germline CDR1 reads MNHEY; CDR2 reads SVGEGT. V lost 6 bases and J lost 2, with 11 bases in between. The length of the CDR3 is 13 residues. The CDR3 DNA is TGTGCCAGCAGGCGGACTGGGGCCTACGAGCAGTACTTC. Protein: CASRRTGAYEQYF.

A remark on this clonotype: Likely a read error: the CDR3 ends without its conserved phenylalanine or tryptophan. The genes are TRBV2 and TRBJ1-2, with 9 bases lining up with TRBD1. With V trimmed by 6 bases and J by 4 bases, 12 bases remained unmatched. CDR3 length: 16 residues. The V gene's germline CDR1 is SNHLY and CDR2 FYNNEI. This CDR3 reads CASSVTQGAGSYGYTL. CDR3 nucleotide sequence: TGTGCCAGCAGCGTTACACAGGGGGCTGGTAGCTATGGCTACACCCTC.

The V gene is TRBV10-3, the J gene TRBJ2-5; D unresolved. The CDR3 runs 15 residues. The V gene's germline CDR1 is ENHRY and CDR2 SYGVKD. V was trimmed by 3 bases and J by 7 bases, leaving 18 bases between them. For the CDR3, the DNA is TGTGCCATCAGTGATACCCTTACGACGTCAGGGACCCAGTACTTC. Encoded protein: CAISDTLTTSGTQYF.

This clonotype was seen a few times. The chain carries TRBV11-2 and TRBJ2-7; possibly TRBD2 for D (6 bases). V lost 5 bases, J lost 5 bases, and 22 bases lay in between. Per germline, CDR1 SGHAT and CDR2 FQNNGV. There are 16 residues in the CDR3. CDR3 bases: TGTGCCAGCAGCCAACGGGTGGGCCCCGGGGGTAACGAGCAGTACTTC. Translated: CASSQRVGPGGNEQYF.

This clonotype appeared a few times. This chain uses TRBV27 with TRBJ2-5; D is possibly TRBD1 (5 bases). The CDR3 spans 15 residues. V lost 0 bases and J lost 2, with 10 bases in between. CDR1 and CDR2 from the germline V gene are MNHEY and SMNVEV (reference sequence). The CDR3 here is CASSLSTDSQETQYF. CDR3 coding DNA: TGTGCCAGCAGTTTATCGACCGACAGTCAAGAGACCCAGTACTTC.

This chain uses TRBV24-1 with TRBJ1-2; D is ambiguous. Looked up from germline, CDR1 is KGHDR and CDR2 is SFDVKD. This CDR3 is 14 amino acids long. V lost 4 bases and J 1 base, leaving 9 bases between the germline ends. The CDR3: CATSDRGSNYGYTF. The CDR3 nucleotides read TGTGCCACCAGTGACCGCGGGAGTAACTATGGCTACACCTTC.

In its sample, this clonotype was seen a few times. This chain uses TRBV5-4 with TRBJ2-7; 8 bases align to TRBD2. Germline V lookup: CDR1 SGHNT, CDR2 YYREEE (reference sequence). The trim removed 4 bases at V and 4 bases at J, leaving 7 bases unmatched. The CDR3 totals 14 residues. The CDR3, as DNA: TGTGCCAGCAGCAGAGCGGGACTAGTTTACGAGCAGTACTTC. It translates to CASSRAGLVYEQYF.

This clonotype was seen more than once but under ten times. CDR3 sequence (DNA): TGCAGTGCTACGGGACTCCAGGTCGGGGGCCCCCAGCATTTT. Its translation: CSATGLQVGGPQHF. The chain employs TRBV20-1 and TRBJ1-5, with D possibly matching TRBD1 (6 bases). Trimming stripped 4 bases from V and 10 bases from J, with 20 bases between. The germline gives CDR1 DFQATT, CDR2 SNEGSKA (reference sequence). The CDR3 sequence is 14 residues long.